Below, 7 T cell receptor beta chains from the same sample are listed, as sequenced in a study of blood T cell repertoires in COVID-19. Data came from immunoSEQ multiplex PCR; TCRdb stores just in-frame clones and leaves some out. This sample carries hundreds of thousands of clones, about 80% of them seen once, and the ten largest clones take over 7.5%. Sample: peripheral blood. The source of these receptors is a woman older than 75 with acute or convalescent COVID-19.

In the case of this clone: The same CDR3 can be traced to other DNA sequences in this sample. The chain links TRBV10-3 to TRBJ2-2; possible D gene TRBD2, 5 bases. This CDR3 has 14 residues. Germline loops: CDR1 ENHRY, CDR2 SYGVKD. Trimming removed 6 bases at V and 4 bases at J, with 12 bases between. This CDR3 is CAISFLEGTGELFF. CDR3 nucleotides: TGTGCCATCAGCTTCCTCGAGGGCACCGGGGAGCTGTTTTTT.

The chain links TRBV5-1 to TRBJ2-3; D is perhaps TRBD2 (5 bases). This CDR3 contains 14 residues. With 2 bases removed from V and 2 bases from J, the gap between germline ends came to 9 bases. Germline CDR1 reads SGHRS; CDR2 reads YFSETQ. The CDR3 is CASSFRGSTDTQYF. Written as DNA, the CDR3 is TGCGCCAGCAGCTTTCGAGGGTCCACAGATACGCAGTATTTT.

This rearrangement joins TRBV30 to TRBJ2-7; 7 nucleotides line up with TRBD1. Germline CDR1 is GTSNPN and CDR2 is SVGIG (reference sequence). CDR3 length: 11 amino acids. Unmatched junction bases numbered 0, after V lost 5 bases and J lost 2 bases. As DNA, the CDR3 is TGTGCCTGGCAGGGGGCCTACGAGCAGTACTTC. This encodes CAWQGAYEQYF.

The V call is TRBV4-1, the J call TRBJ1-4; TRBD1 aligns across 8 bases. The junction had 9 bases not matched to a gene; V was cut back by 6 bases and J by 0 bases. Germline V gene data show CDR1 as MGHRA and CDR2 as YSYEKL. The CDR3 is made up of 17 amino acids. The CDR3 loop is CASRQNRGGTTNEKLFF. CDR3 DNA: TGCGCCAGCAGACAGAACAGGGGGGGTACAACTAATGAAAAACTGTTTTTT.

A single count supports this clone. The V call is TRBV3-1 (or the pseudogene TRBV3-2), the J call TRBJ2-7; TRBD1 matches at 8 bases. The junction had 10 bases not matched to a gene; V was cut back by 0 bases and J by 3 bases. Germline assignment: CDR1 LGHDT and CDR2 YNNKEL (reference sequence). This CDR3 has 17 residues. For the CDR3, the DNA is TGTGCCAGCAGCCAAGATTTCGGGACAGGAGACTTCTACGAGCAGTACTTC. Translated: CASSQDFGTGDFYEQYF.

The chain employs TRBV25-1 and TRBJ2-2, with 9 positions matching TRBD1. CDR3 length: 15 amino acids. The germline gives CDR1 MGHDK, CDR2 SYGVNS. V was pared by 1 base and J by 7 bases, with 4 bases of the junction left unmatched. The CDR3 DNA is TGTGCCAGCAGTGAATTGACAGGGGGAAACGGGGAGCTGTTTTTT. Encoded protein: CASSELTGGNGELFF. Supplemented by reference TRBV25-1 and TRBJ2-2, the full variable domain reads EADIYQTPRYLVIGTGKKITLECSQTMGHDKMYWYQQDPGMELHLIHYSYGVNSTEKGDLSSESTVSRIRTEHFPLTLESARPSHTSQYLCASSELTGGNGELFFGEGSRLTVL.

The chain combines TRBV5-6 with TRBJ1-5; tentative D call: TRBD1 (6 bases). V lost 1 base and J lost 0, with 14 bases in between. The CDR3 is made up of 17 amino acids. Germline CDR1 SGHDT, CDR2 YYEEEE. CDR3 region: CASSLSLQGYSNQPQHF. The CDR3 nucleotides read TGTGCCAGCAGCTTGAGCCTACAGGGTTATAGCAATCAGCCCCAGCATTTT.